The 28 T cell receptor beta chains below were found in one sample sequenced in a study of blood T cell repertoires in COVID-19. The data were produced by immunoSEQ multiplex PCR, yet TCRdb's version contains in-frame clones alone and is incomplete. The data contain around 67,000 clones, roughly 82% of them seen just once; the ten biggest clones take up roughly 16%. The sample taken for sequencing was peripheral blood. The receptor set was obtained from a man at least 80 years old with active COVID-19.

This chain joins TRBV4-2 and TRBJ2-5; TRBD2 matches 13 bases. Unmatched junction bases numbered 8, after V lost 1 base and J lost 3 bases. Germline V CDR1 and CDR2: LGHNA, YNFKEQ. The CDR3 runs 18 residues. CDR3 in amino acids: CASSQGTSGSGGKETQYF. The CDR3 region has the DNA TGTGCCAGCAGCCAAGGGACTAGCGGGAGTGGCGGCAAAGAGACCCAGTACTTC.

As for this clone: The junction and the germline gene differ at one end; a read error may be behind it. The CDR3 DNA reads as TGTGCCAGCAGCCTAACGGGACTCCACACAGATACGCAGTATTTT. The encoded protein is CASSLTGLHTDTQYF. The chain combines TRBV7-3 with TRBJ2-3; possible D gene TRBD2, 6 bases. CDR3 size: 15 residues. Per germline, CDR1 SGHTA and CDR2 FQGTGA.

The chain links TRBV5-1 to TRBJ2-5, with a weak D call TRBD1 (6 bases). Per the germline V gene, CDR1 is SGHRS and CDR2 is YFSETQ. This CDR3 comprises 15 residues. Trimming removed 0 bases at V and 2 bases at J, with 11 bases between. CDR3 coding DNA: TGCGCCAGCAGCTTGGCCCAGGGGCCTCAAGAGACCCAGTACTTC. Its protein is CASSLAQGPQETQYF.

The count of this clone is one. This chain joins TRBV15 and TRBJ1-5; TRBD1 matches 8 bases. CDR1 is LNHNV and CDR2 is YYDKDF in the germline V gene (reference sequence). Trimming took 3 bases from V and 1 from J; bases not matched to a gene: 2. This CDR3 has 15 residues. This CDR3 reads CATSRRQGSNQPQHF. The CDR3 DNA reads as TGTGCCACCAGCAGGAGACAGGGGAGCAATCAGCCCCAGCATTTT.

This CDR3 reads CASSVTTSGRHEQFF. The CDR3 DNA sequence: TGTGCCAGCAGCGTAACGACTAGCGGGAGACATGAGCAGTTCTTC. The V gene is TRBV9, the J gene TRBJ2-1; 12 bases agree with TRBD2. CDR1 is SGDLS and CDR2 is YYNGEE in the germline V gene. The J segment lost 8 bases and the V segment lost 1 base, leaving 4 bases of the junction unmatched. This CDR3 comprises 15 residues.

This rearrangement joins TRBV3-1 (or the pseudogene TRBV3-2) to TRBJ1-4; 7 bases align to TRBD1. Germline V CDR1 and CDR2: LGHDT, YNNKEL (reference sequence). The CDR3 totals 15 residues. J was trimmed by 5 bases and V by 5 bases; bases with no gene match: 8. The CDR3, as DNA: TGTGCCAGCAGCTTCCCGGGACAGAAGAATGAAAAACTGTTTTTT. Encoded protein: CASSFPGQKNEKLFF.

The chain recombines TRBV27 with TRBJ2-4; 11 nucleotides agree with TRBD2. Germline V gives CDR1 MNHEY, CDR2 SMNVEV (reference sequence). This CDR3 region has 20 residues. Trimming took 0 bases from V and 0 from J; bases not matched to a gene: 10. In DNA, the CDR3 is TGTGCCAGCAGTTTATCGGGGATCGGGACTAGCGGATTAGCCAAAAACATTCAGTACTTC. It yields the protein CASSLSGIGTSGLAKNIQYF.

The CDR3, as DNA: TGCGCCAGCAGCTTGACGACAGGGGGCCACGAGCAGTACTTC. Translation gives CASSLTTGGHEQYF. The V and J genes are TRBV5-1 and TRBJ2-7; TRBD1 agrees at 10 bases. Germline-derived CDR1 and CDR2 are SGHRS and YFSETQ. The CDR3 is 14 residues long. The ends lost 1 base at V and 5 bases at J; junction bases unmatched: 3. The full variable domain, in which reference TRBV5-1 and TRBJ2-7 provide the parts outside the CDR3, is KAGVTQTPRYLIKTRGQQVTLSCSPISGHRSVSWYQQTPGQGLQFLFEYFSETQRNKGNFPGRFSGRQFSNSRSEMNVSTLELGDSALYLCASSLTTGGHEQYFGPGTRLTVT.

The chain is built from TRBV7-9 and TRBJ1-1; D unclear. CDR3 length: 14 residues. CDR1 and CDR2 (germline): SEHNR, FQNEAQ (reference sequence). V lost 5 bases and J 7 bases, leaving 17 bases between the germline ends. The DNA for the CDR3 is TGTGCCAGCAGCCCAGAAGTTCAGCGGAGTGAAGCTTTCTTT. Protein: CASSPEVQRSEAFF.

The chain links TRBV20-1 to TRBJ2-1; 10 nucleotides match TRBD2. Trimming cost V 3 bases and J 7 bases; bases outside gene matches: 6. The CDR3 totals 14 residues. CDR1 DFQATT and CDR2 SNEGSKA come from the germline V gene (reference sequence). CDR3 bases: TGCAGTGCTAGTGCTAGCGGGAGAATAAATGAGCAGTTCTTC. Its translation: CSASASGRINEQFF.

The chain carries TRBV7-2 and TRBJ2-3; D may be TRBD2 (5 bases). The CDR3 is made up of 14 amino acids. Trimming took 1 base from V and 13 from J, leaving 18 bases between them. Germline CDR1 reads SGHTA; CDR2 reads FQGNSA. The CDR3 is CASSLGGYGNQEYF. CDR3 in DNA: TGTGCCAGCAGCTTAGGCGGGTACGGGAATCAGGAGTATTTT.

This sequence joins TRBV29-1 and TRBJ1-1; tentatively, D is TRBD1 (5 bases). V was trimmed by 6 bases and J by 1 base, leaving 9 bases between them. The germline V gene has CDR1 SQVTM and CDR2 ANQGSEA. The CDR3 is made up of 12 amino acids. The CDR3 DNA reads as TGCAGCGTGACCAGGGCGAACACTGAAGCTTTCTTT. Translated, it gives CSVTRANTEAFF.

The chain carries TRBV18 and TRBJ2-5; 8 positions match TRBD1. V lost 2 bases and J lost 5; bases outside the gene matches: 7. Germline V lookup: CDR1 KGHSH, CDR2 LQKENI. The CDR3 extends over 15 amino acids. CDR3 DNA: TGTGCCAGCTCACCAGACAGGGGTAGGGATGAGACCCAGTACTTC. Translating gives CASSPDRGRDETQYF.

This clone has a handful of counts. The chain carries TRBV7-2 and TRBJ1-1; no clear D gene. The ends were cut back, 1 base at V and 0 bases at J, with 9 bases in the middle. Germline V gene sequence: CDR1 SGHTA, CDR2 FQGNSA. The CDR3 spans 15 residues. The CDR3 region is CASSLGRRLNTEAFF. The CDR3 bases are TGTGCCAGCAGCTTAGGTCGCAGGTTGAACACTGAAGCTTTCTTT.

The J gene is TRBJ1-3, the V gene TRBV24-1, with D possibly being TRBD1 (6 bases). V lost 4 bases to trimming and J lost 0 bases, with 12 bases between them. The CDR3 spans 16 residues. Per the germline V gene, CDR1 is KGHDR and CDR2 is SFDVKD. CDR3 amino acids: CATSDPDRNSGNTIYF. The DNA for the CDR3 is TGTGCCACCAGTGACCCCGACAGGAACTCTGGAAACACCATATATTTT.

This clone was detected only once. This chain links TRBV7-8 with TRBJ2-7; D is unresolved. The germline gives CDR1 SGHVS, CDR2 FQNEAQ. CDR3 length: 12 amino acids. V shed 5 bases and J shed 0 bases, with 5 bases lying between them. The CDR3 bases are TGTGCCAGCAGCCCCCTCTCCTACGAGCAGTACTTC. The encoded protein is CASSPLSYEQYF.

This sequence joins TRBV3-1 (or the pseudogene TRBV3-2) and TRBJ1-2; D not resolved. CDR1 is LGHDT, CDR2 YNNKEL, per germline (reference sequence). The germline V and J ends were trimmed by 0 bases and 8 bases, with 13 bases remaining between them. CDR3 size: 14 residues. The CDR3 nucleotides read TGTGCCAGCAGCCAAGATTCCGCCGTGGCCGGCTACACCTTC. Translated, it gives CASSQDSAVAGYTF.

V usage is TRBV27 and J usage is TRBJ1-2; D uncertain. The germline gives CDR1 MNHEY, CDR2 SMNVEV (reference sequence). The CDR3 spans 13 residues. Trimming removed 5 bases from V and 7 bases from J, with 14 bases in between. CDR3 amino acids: CASSQNTIGGYTF. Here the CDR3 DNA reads TGTGCCAGCAGTCAAAACACCATTGGTGGCTACACCTTC.

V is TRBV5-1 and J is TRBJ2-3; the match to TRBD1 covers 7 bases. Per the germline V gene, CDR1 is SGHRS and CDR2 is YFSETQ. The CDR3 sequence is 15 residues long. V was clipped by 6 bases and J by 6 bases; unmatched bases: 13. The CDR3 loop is CASNEITTGEDTQYF. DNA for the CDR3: TGCGCCAGCAACGAAATCACAACAGGGGAGGATACGCAGTATTTT.

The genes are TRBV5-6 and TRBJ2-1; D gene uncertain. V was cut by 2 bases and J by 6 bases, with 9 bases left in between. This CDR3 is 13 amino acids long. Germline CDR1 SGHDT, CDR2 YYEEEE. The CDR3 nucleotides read TGTGCCAGCAGCTTTTCTCTTCTCAATGAGCAGTTCTTC. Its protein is CASSFSLLNEQFF. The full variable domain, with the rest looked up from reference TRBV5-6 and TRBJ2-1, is DAGVTQSPTHLIKTRGQQVTLRCSPKSGHDTVSWYQQALGQGPQFIFQYYEEEERQRGNFPDRFSGHQFPNYSSELNVNALLLGDSALYLCASSFSLLNEQFFGPGTRLTVL.

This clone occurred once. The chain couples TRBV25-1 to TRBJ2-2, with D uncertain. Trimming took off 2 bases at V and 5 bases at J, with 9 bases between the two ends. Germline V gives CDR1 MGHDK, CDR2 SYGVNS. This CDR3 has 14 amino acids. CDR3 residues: CASSEEHQTGELFF. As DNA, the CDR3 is TGTGCCAGCAGTGAAGAACACCAAACCGGGGAGCTGTTTTTT.

CDR3 amino acids: CASDTRDRGYTF. The CDR3 nucleotides are TGTGCCAGCGACACTCGGGACAGAGGCTACACCTTC. The chain links TRBV28 to TRBJ1-2; 7 bases line up with TRBD1. The CDR3 has 12 amino acids. Per the germline V gene, CDR1 is MDHEN and CDR2 is SYDVKM. Trimming took 8 bases from V and 8 from J; bases not matched to a gene: 8.

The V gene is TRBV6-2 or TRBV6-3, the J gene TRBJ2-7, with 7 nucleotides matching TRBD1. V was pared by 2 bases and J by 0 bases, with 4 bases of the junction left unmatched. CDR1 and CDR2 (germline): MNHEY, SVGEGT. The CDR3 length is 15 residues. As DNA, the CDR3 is TGTGCCAGCAGTTACGGGACAGCAAGCTCCTACGAGCAGTACTTC. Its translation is CASSYGTASSYEQYF.

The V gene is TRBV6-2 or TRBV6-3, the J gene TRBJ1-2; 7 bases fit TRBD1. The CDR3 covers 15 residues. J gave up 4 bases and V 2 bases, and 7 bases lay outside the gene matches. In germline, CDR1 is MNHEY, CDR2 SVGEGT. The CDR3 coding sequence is TGTGCCAGCAGTTACATAGACAGGGAGGCCTATGGCTACACCTTC. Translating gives CASSYIDREAYGYTF.

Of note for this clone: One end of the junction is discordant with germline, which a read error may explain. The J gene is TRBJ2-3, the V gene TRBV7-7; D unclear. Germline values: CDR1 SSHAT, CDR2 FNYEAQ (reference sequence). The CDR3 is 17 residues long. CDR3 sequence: CASSPAPGSASTDTQYF. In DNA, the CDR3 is TGTGCTAGCAGCCCTGCCCCAGGCTCTGCCTCCACAGATACGCAGTATTTT.

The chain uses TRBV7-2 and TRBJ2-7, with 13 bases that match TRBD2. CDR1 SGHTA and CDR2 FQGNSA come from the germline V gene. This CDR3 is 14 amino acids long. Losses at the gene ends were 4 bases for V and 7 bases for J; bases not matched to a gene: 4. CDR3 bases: TGTGCCAGCAGCTCGGGACTAGCGGGACAAGAGCAGTACTTC. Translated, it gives CASSSGLAGQEQYF. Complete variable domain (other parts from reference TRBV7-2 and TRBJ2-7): GAGVSQSPSNKVTEKGKDVELRCDPISGHTALYWYRQSLGQGLEFLIYFQGNSAPDKSGLPSDRFSAERTGGSVSTLTIQRTQQEDSAVYLCASSSGLAGQEQYFGPGTRLTVT.

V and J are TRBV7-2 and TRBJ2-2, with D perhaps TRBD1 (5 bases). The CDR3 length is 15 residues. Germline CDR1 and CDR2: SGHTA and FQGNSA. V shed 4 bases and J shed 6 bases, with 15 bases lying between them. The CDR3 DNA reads TGTGCCAGCAGCTCTCAGGGAAGTATGGCCGGGGAGCTGTTTTTT. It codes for CASSSQGSMAGELFF. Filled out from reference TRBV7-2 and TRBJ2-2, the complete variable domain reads GAGVSQSPSNKVTEKGKDVELRCDPISGHTALYWYRQSLGQGLEFLIYFQGNSAPDKSGLPSDRFSAERTGGSVSTLTIQRTQQEDSAVYLCASSSQGSMAGELFFGEGSRLTVL.

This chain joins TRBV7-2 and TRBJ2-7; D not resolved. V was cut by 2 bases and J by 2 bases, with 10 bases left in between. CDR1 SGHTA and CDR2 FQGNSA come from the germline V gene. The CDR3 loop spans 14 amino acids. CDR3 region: CASSLTLQTYEQYF. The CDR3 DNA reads TGTGCCAGCAGCTTAACGCTTCAGACCTACGAGCAGTACTTC.